These 26 T cell receptor beta chains share one sample of origin, sequenced in a study of shared clonotypes between healthy human individuals. Measured with immunoSEQ multiplex PCR; TCRdb has only the in-frame clones, and not every one. Among about 2.1 million clones listed, 90% to 95% were seen once. Naive CD8 cells, CD45RO-negative and positively selected for CCR7, excluded terminally differentiated effector memory CD45RA+ cells. The sequencing input was naive CD8+ T cells from PBMCs. Receptor source: a man between 18 and 35 years old in good health. Some clones in this sample may be carry-over from other donors' samples.

V gene TRBV9 combines with J gene TRBJ1-4; the D is unclear. The CDR3 extends over 14 amino acids. Germline CDR1 is SGDLS and CDR2 is YYNGEE. V dropped 2 bases and J dropped 4 bases, with 9 bases sitting between them. CDR3 in amino acids: CASSVSQNNEKLFF. CDR3 nucleotides: TGTGCCAGCAGCGTCAGCCAGAATAATGAAAAACTGTTTTTT.

On this clone: The same CDR3 arises from other DNA sequences in this sample as well. The rearrangement joins TRBV28 to TRBJ1-5, with no clear D. The V end was cut by 1 base, the J end by 3 bases, with 4 bases between. The CDR3 is 13 residues long. From germline, CDR1 is MDHEN and CDR2 SYDVKM. In nucleotides, the CDR3 is TGTGCCAGCAGTTTATTACCCAATCAGCCCCAGCATTTT. This gives the protein CASSLLPNQPQHF.

This clone was detected once. Other DNA sequences of this sample code for an identical CDR3. The genes are TRBV27 and TRBJ2-7; D not certain. The CDR3 sequence is 13 residues long. V lost 2 bases, J lost 1 base, and 6 bases lay in between. Germline values: CDR1 MNHEY, CDR2 SMNVEV (reference sequence). As DNA, the CDR3 is TGTGCCAGCAGTTTAGGCCCATCCTACGAGCAGTACTTC. This encodes CASSLGPSYEQYF.

The chain uses TRBV7-2 and TRBJ2-5, with D uncertain. Germline V lookup: CDR1 SGHTA, CDR2 FQGNSA. This CDR3 region has 15 residues. Deletions cut 4 bases from V and 0 bases from J, with 12 bases between. The CDR3 coding sequence is TGTGCCAGCAGCTCACCCCGGGCCTACCAAGAGACCCAGTACTTC. This sequence encodes CASSSPRAYQETQYF.

This chain links TRBV6-1 with TRBJ2-7; D gene ambiguous. The germline gives CDR1 MNHNS, CDR2 SASEGT. The V gene lost 2 bases and the J gene lost 1 base, with 12 bases spanning the gap. CDR3 length: 15 amino acids. The CDR3 region has the DNA TGTGCCAGCAGTGAAAGGACGGTTATTTCCTACGAGCAGTACTTC. Its protein is CASSERTVISYEQYF.

J is TRBJ2-7 and V is TRBV14; D uncertain. Trimming took off 4 bases at V and 2 bases at J, with 9 bases between the two ends. The CDR3 is 13 amino acids. CDR1 is SGHDN and CDR2 is FVKESK in the germline V gene. The CDR3 loop is CASSPTPPYEQYF. For the CDR3, the DNA is TGTGCCAGCAGCCCGACGCCCCCCTACGAGCAGTACTTC.

This sequence joins TRBV7-2 and TRBJ2-7; D unclear. The V end lost 5 bases, the J end lost 2 bases, and 7 bases lay between the germline ends. CDR1 SGHTA and CDR2 FQGNSA come from the germline V gene. The length of the CDR3 is 12 residues. This CDR3 reads CASSAVAYEQYF. In DNA, the CDR3 is TGTGCCAGCAGCGCCGTTGCCTACGAGCAGTACTTC. Full variable domain (rest looked up from reference TRBV7-2 and TRBJ2-7): GAGVSQSPSNKVTEKGKDVELRCDPISGHTALYWYRQSLGQGLEFLIYFQGNSAPDKSGLPSDRFSAERTGGSVSTLTIQRTQQEDSAVYLCASSAVAYEQYFGPGTRLTVT.

The V call is TRBV5-8, the J call TRBJ1-5, with a tentative D call TRBD1 (6 bases). CDR1 is SGHTS, CDR2 YDEGEE, per germline. Trimming stripped 4 bases from V and 1 base from J, with 12 bases between. This CDR3 has 15 amino acids. In DNA, the CDR3 is TGTGCCAGCAGCCCAGGACAGACGAGCAATCAGCCCCAGCATTTT. Its translation: CASSPGQTSNQPQHF.

Details on this clone: In the same sample, other DNA sequences code for this CDR3. The chain recombines TRBV2 with TRBJ1-2; D not certain. CDR1 and CDR2 from the germline V gene are SNHLY and FYNNEI. The CDR3 length is 11 residues. Trimming removed 6 bases at V and 4 bases at J, with 6 bases between. This CDR3 is CASSGSYGYTF. The CDR3 region has the DNA TGTGCCAGCAGCGGCTCCTATGGCTACACCTTC.

This chain links TRBV19 with TRBJ1-2, with D perhaps TRBD1 (5 bases). CDR3 length: 18 residues. Trimming stripped 4 bases from V and 4 bases from J, with 25 bases between. Germline CDR1 LNHDA, CDR2 SQIVND (reference sequence). CDR3 protein: CASSTGTPLLYPSYGYTF. As DNA, the CDR3 is TGTGCCAGTAGTACTGGGACTCCCCTCTTGTACCCTTCCTATGGCTACACCTTC. The whole variable domain, filled in from reference TRBV19 and TRBJ1-2, reads DGGITQSPKYLFRKEGQNVTLSCEQNLNHDAMYWYRQDPGQGLRLIYYSQIVNDFQKGDIAEGYSVSREKKESFPLTVTSAQKNPTAFYLCASSTGTPLLYPSYGYTFGSGTRLTVV.

J is TRBJ1-2 and V is TRBV15, with D unclear. The CDR3 sequence is 14 residues long. Germline-derived CDR1 and CDR2 are LNHNV and YYDKDF (reference sequence). Trimming pared 1 base from V and 5 bases from J, leaving 11 bases between. CDR3: CATSRVEQQYGYTF. The DNA for the CDR3 is TGTGCCACCAGCAGAGTTGAACAGCAATATGGCTACACCTTC.

The genes are TRBV27 and TRBJ2-1, with D possibly TRBD2 on 6 matching bases. Germline assignment: CDR1 MNHEY and CDR2 SMNVEV (reference sequence). With 8 bases removed from V and 9 bases from J, the gap between germline ends came to 11 bases. The CDR3 has 11 residues. In nucleotides, the CDR3 is TGTGCCAGCGGGGAGGCGGGTGAGCAGTTCTTC. Its translation: CASGEAGEQFF.

This chain connects TRBV7-9 to TRBJ1-2; D is perhaps TRBD1 (5 bases). Deletions cut 3 bases from V and 4 bases from J, with 12 bases between. The V gene's germline CDR1 is SEHNR and CDR2 FQNEAQ (reference sequence). This CDR3 is 14 amino acids long. The CDR3 spells CASSLEGLSYGYTF. The CDR3 DNA is TGTGCCAGCAGCTTGGAGGGACTGAGCTATGGCTACACCTTC.

V gene TRBV7-9 combines with J gene TRBJ2-5; D remains ambiguous. Judging by the DNA end, TRBJ2-7 fits better; the J call may be wrong. This CDR3 comprises 13 residues. CDR1 is SEHNR and CDR2 is FQNEAQ in the germline V gene (reference sequence). The CDR3 nucleotides read TGTGCCAGCAGCTTAGCGGCCTCCTACGAGCAGTACTTC. Translated: CASSLAASYEQYF.

This clone is a singleton in its sample. The V and J genes are TRBV7-9 and TRBJ1-2; perhaps TRBD1 as D (5 bases). Germline lookup yields CDR1 SEHNR and CDR2 FQNEAQ (reference sequence). This CDR3 is built from 16 residues. Trimming removed 2 bases from V and 6 bases from J, with 19 bases in between. The CDR3 spells CASSLRAGLTLDGYTF. The CDR3 DNA reads TGTGCCAGCAGCTTACGTGCAGGGCTTACCCTAGATGGCTACACCTTC.

J is TRBJ2-5 and V is TRBV20-1, with a possible D match to TRBD2 (6 bases). The length of the CDR3 is 11 residues. Germline assignment: CDR1 DFQATT and CDR2 SNEGSKA (reference sequence). Trimming cost V 5 bases and J 5 bases, with 9 bases left between them. CDR3 sequence: CSAGGSETQYF. The CDR3 nucleotides are TGCAGTGCTGGGGGGTCGGAGACCCAGTACTTC.

The sample holds one count of this clone. V gene TRBV4-3 combines with J gene TRBJ2-1, with 7 nucleotides matching TRBD2. There are 15 residues in the CDR3. J gave up 12 bases and V 0 bases, and 11 bases lay outside the gene matches. CDR1 is LGHNA and CDR2 is YSLEER in the germline V gene. Here the CDR3 DNA reads TGCGCCAGCAGCCAAGATTTTCTAAGCGGGATAGGGCAGTTCTTC. This translates into CASSQDFLSGIGQFF.

V gene TRBV9 combines with J gene TRBJ2-7, with a tentative D call TRBD2 (5 bases). This CDR3 contains 14 residues. Looked up from germline, CDR1 is SGDLS and CDR2 is YYNGEE. Trimming removed 3 bases from V and 2 bases from J, with 12 bases in between. CDR3 loop: CASSALRRAYEQYF. CDR3 DNA sequence: TGTGCCAGCAGCGCTTTGAGGCGGGCCTACGAGCAGTACTTC.

To note about this clone: This CDR3 is also generated by other DNA sequences in the sample. The chain carries TRBV29-1 and TRBJ2-7; weak D call: TRBD2 (6 bases). V was trimmed by 4 bases and J by 4 bases, leaving 8 bases between them. This CDR3 region has 11 residues. Per the germline V gene, CDR1 is SQVTM and CDR2 is ANQGSEA. CDR3 in amino acids: CSVGAGYEQYF. For the CDR3, the DNA is TGCAGCGTTGGTGCGGGATACGAGCAGTACTTC.

The genes are TRBV11-2 and TRBJ2-1, with 7 bases aligning to TRBD2. Germline CDR1 is SGHAT and CDR2 is FQNNGV. The CDR3 runs 18 residues. V dropped 4 bases and J dropped 1; count of bases not matched to a gene: 13. The CDR3 nucleotides are TGTGCCAGCAGCTCATTGGCAGCGGGAAATCCTTCCTACAATGAGCAGTTCTTC. This encodes CASSSLAAGNPSYNEQFF.

The rearrangement uses TRBV5-1 and TRBJ2-1; TRBD2 matches at 10 bases. The CDR3 contains 19 residues. Germline CDR1 SGHRS, CDR2 YFSETQ. V lost 2 bases and J lost 3; bases outside the gene matches: 14. CDR3 DNA sequence: TGCGCCAGCAGCTTTCTTGGGCCTAGCGGGAGTAAGGGCTACAATGAGCAGTTCTTC. Its translation is CASSFLGPSGSKGYNEQFF.

The J gene is TRBJ2-5, the V gene TRBV25-1; D unclear. This CDR3 contains 14 residues. Germline assignment: CDR1 MGHDK and CDR2 SYGVNS. V lost 5 bases and J lost 3, with 13 bases in between. CDR3 nucleotides: TGTGCCAGCAGTCCTACGGCCCCAAAAGAGACCCAGTACTTC. This encodes CASSPTAPKETQYF.

The chain recombines TRBV6-5 with TRBJ2-1; TRBD2 matches 8 bases. Germline lookup yields CDR1 MNHEY and CDR2 SVGAGI. The CDR3 runs 14 residues. J lost 7 bases, V lost 4 bases, and 6 bases had no gene match. CDR3 DNA: TGTGCCAGCAGTTGGGACGGGAGGGGTAATGAGCAGTTCTTC. It translates to CASSWDGRGNEQFF.

V gene TRBV11-2 combines with J gene TRBJ1-4; no reliable D call. The germline CDR1 and CDR2 sequences are SGHAT and FQNNGV. Trimming pared 8 bases from V and 7 bases from J, leaving 14 bases between. The CDR3 spans 13 residues. CDR3 in DNA: TGTGCCAGCCGGGGTTTACCGATTGAAAAACTGTTTTTT. Its translation: CASRGLPIEKLFF.

This chain connects TRBV27 to TRBJ2-7; D perhaps matches TRBD1 (6 bases). From germline, CDR1 is MNHEY and CDR2 SMNVEV (reference sequence). V was trimmed by 7 bases and J by 3 bases, leaving 16 bases between them. CDR3 size: 14 residues. CDR3 loop: CASTERGQSYEQYF. In DNA, the CDR3 is TGTGCCAGCACCGAGAGAGGACAGAGCTACGAGCAGTACTTC.

The gene calls are TRBV28 and TRBJ2-7; tentatively, D is TRBD2 (6 bases). V dropped 7 bases and J dropped 4 bases, with 17 bases sitting between them. The CDR3 covers 14 residues. Germline assignment: CDR1 MDHEN and CDR2 SYDVKM. The CDR3 sequence is CASNLSGSRYEQYF. The CDR3 DNA sequence: TGTGCCAGCAATCTTAGCGGATCCCGTTACGAGCAGTACTTC.